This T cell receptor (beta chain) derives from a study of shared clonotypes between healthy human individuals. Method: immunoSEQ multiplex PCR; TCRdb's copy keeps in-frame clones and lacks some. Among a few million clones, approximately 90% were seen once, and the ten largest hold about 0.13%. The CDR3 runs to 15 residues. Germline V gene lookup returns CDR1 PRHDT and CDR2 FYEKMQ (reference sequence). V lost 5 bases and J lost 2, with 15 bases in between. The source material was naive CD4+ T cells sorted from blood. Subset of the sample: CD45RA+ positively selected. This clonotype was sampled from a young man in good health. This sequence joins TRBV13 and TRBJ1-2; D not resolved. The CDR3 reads CASSQTLDTNYGYTF. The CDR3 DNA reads TGTGCCAGCAGCCAAACCCTTGACACCAACTATGGCTACACCTTC.